This TCR beta chain emerged from a study of OX40 agonist ivuxolimab in advanced cancers. Study summary: As their treatment, patients were administered ivuxolimab, an agonistic anti-OX40 (CD134) antibody. Regarding the study as a whole: CD8+ T cells showed, on average, more clonal expansion than CD4+ cells.

Some clones are missing from TCRdb's copy, which holds only in-frame ones; the method was immunoSEQ multiplex PCR. The sample consists of roughly 54,000 clones, 84% of them appearing once. Worth noting for this clone: Its antigen is still unknown.

CDR1 is SGHAT, CDR2 FQDESV, per germline (reference sequence). The germline V and J ends were trimmed by 1 base and 1 base, with 8 bases remaining between them. The length of the CDR3 is 15 residues. J is TRBJ2-1 and V is TRBV11-1; no firm D call. The sequenced sample was CD4+ or CD8+ T cells sorted from blood, obtained in a trial of the OX40 agonist ivuxolimab. This receptor was taken from an adult with an advanced solid tumor such as melanoma, head and neck, liver or kidney cancer. CDR3: CASSLVTRSYNEQFF. In nucleotides, the CDR3 is TGTGCCAGCAGCTTAGTAACAAGATCCTACAATGAGCAGTTCTTC.